Shown below are 31 T cell receptor beta chains from a single sample sequenced in a study of technical replicates of blood from a handful of donors. Method: immunoSEQ multiplex PCR; TCRdb's copy keeps in-frame clones and lacks some. The table lists 35,000 to 50,000 clones, roughly 96% of them singletons, with 0.37% in the top ten. The sequenced material came from T cells isolated from PBMCs. The receptors derive from a human donor in good health.

The chain uses TRBV7-9 and TRBJ2-7, with D possibly being TRBD1 (5 bases). The CDR3 is made up of 13 amino acids. V was pared by 5 bases and J by 4 bases, with 12 bases between. Germline V gene sequence: CDR1 SEHNR, CDR2 FQNEAQ (reference sequence). The CDR3 sequence: CASSIQEGYEQYF. CDR3 in DNA: TGTGCCAGCAGCATACAGGAAGGTTACGAGCAGTACTTC.

V is TRBV4-1 and J is TRBJ2-3; tentatively, D is TRBD2 (6 bases). Germline V lookup: CDR1 MGHRA, CDR2 YSYEKL. V lost 4 bases to trimming and J lost 0 bases, with 17 bases between them. CDR3 length: 17 amino acids. The CDR3 sequence is CASSPRDFPSSTDTQYF. As DNA, the CDR3 is TGCGCCAGCAGCCCTAGGGACTTCCCTTCTAGCACAGATACGCAGTATTTT.

The chain is built from TRBV5-6 and TRBJ1-5, with D hard to call. The CDR3 consists of 16 residues. V was clipped by 3 bases and J by 7 bases, with 20 bases between them. CDR1 SGHDT and CDR2 YYEEEE come from the germline V gene. CDR3 protein: CASSSNRIGEPQPQHF. CDR3 sequence (DNA): TGTGCCAGCAGCTCTAATAGGATCGGGGAACCCCAGCCCCAGCATTTT.

This sequence joins TRBV29-1 and TRBJ2-7; TRBD2 is a possible D gene (5 bases). The V end lost 1 base, the J end lost 2 bases, and 6 bases lay between the germline ends. CDR3 length equals 12 residues. In germline, CDR1 is SQVTM, CDR2 ANQGSEA. This CDR3 reads CSVEGTAYEQYF. The CDR3 nucleotides are TGCAGCGTTGAAGGGACTGCCTACGAGCAGTACTTC.

The chain carries TRBV2 and TRBJ1-1; unclear D gene. Looked up from germline, CDR1 is SNHLY and CDR2 is FYNNEI. Trimming pared 5 bases from V and 0 bases from J, leaving 13 bases between. The CDR3 totals 15 residues. CDR3 nucleotide sequence: TGTGCCAGCAGTCTGTACCCACTCATGAACACTGAAGCTTTCTTT. Amino acid sequence: CASSLYPLMNTEAFF.

The chain is built from TRBV15 and TRBJ1-1; D is unclear. CDR1 LNHNV and CDR2 YYDKDF come from the germline V gene (reference sequence). The CDR3 runs to 14 residues. V shed 3 bases and J shed 2 bases, with 10 bases lying between them. CDR3 bases: TGTGCCACCAGCAGTCCGGGGTCTAACACTGAAGCTTTCTTT. Amino acids: CATSSPGSNTEAFF.

The J gene is TRBJ2-3, the V gene TRBV5-4; a possible D gene is TRBD1 (6 bases). The CDR3 has 15 amino acids. Germline lookup yields CDR1 SGHNT and CDR2 YYREEE (reference sequence). The V end was cut by 4 bases, the J end by 2 bases, with 14 bases between. CDR3 amino acids: CASSEGVANTDTQYF. CDR3 in DNA: TGTGCCAGCAGCGAGGGGGTAGCGAACACAGATACGCAGTATTTT.

This chain uses TRBV30 with TRBJ2-1; a possible D gene is TRBD2 (6 bases). The CDR3 contains 11 residues. V was clipped by 0 bases and J by 10 bases, with 7 bases between them. The germline V gene encodes CDR1 GTSNPN and CDR2 SVGIG (reference sequence). Written as DNA, the CDR3 is TGTGCCTGGAGTGTTGCGGGGGAGCAGTTCTTC. The encoded protein is CAWSVAGEQFF.

The chain links TRBV28 to TRBJ2-1, with a tentative D call TRBD2 (6 bases). The germline V gene encodes CDR1 MDHEN and CDR2 SYDVKM. Trimming shortened V by 7 bases and J by 1 base, and 14 bases separated the two germline ends. The CDR3 has 15 amino acids. CDR3 in DNA: TGTGCCAGCACAACTATAGCGGAGTCCTACAATGAGCAGTTCTTC. Protein product: CASTTIAESYNEQFF.

This chain links TRBV6-6 with TRBJ2-3; D possibly corresponds to TRBD1 (6 bases). V lost 6 bases, J lost 4 bases, and 17 bases lay in between. The germline V gene has CDR1 MNHNY and CDR2 SVGAGI (reference sequence). The CDR3 covers 15 residues. The CDR3 coding sequence is TGTGCCAGCAGGTGGTTGGGACACCGGTCAGATACGCAGTATTTT. Translated, it gives CASRWLGHRSDTQYF.

This chain joins TRBV10-1 and TRBJ1-5; TRBD1 might be the D (5 bases). This CDR3 contains 14 residues. Trimming cost V 0 bases and J 6 bases, with 9 bases left between them. Germline-derived CDR1 and CDR2 are WNHNN and SYGVQD (reference sequence). The CDR3 loop reads CASSESGEAQPQHF. The CDR3 DNA follows: TGCGCCAGCAGTGAGTCGGGGGAGGCTCAGCCCCAGCATTTT.

The V gene is TRBV4-3, the J gene TRBJ2-1; 7 positions match TRBD2. CDR3 length equals 16 residues. Germline trimming cut 0 bases from V and 7 bases from J; bases unmatched to any gene: 9. Per the germline V gene, CDR1 is LGHNA and CDR2 is YSLEER. CDR3: CASSQEMGWGGNEQFF. CDR3 coding DNA: TGCGCCAGCAGCCAAGAAATGGGGTGGGGGGGGAATGAGCAGTTCTTC.

The chain recombines TRBV15 with TRBJ2-5, with 9 bases matching TRBD2. This CDR3 spans 16 amino acids. Germline V gene sequence: CDR1 LNHNV, CDR2 YYDKDF (reference sequence). After removal of 5 bases from V and 5 bases from J, the junction contained 12 bases not matched to a gene. CDR3 residues: CATSGWIAGVIETQYF. CDR3 DNA: TGTGCCACCAGCGGTTGGATAGCGGGAGTAATCGAGACCCAGTACTTC.

This clone was detected a few times. The CDR3 loop reads CASSLYGTGELFF. The CDR3 DNA reads as TGTGCCAGCAGCTTATACGGGACCGGGGAGCTGTTTTTT. V and J are TRBV7-2 and TRBJ2-2; D is uncertain. The V end was cut by 2 bases, the J end by 5 bases, with 6 bases between. The CDR3 totals 13 residues. Germline loops: CDR1 SGHTA, CDR2 FQGNSA. The entire variable domain, with the rest obtained from reference TRBV7-2 and TRBJ2-2, is as follows: GAGVSQSPSNKVTEKGKDVELRCDPISGHTALYWYRQSLGQGLEFLIYFQGNSAPDKSGLPSDRFSAERTGGSVSTLTIQRTQQEDSAVYLCASSLYGTGELFFGEGSRLTVL.

V is TRBV2 and J is TRBJ2-3; 7 nucleotides match TRBD1. CDR3 length: 14 amino acids. Germline-derived CDR1 and CDR2 are SNHLY and FYNNEI. V dropped 3 bases and J dropped 4; count of bases not matched to a gene: 4. CDR3 DNA: TGTGCCAGCAGTGATGTAGGGGGCGCAGATACGCAGTATTTT. Its translation: CASSDVGGADTQYF.

CDR3 loop: CASSESGTQETQYF. In DNA form, the CDR3 reads TGCGCCAGCAGTGAGTCTGGTACACAAGAGACCCAGTACTTC. This chain connects TRBV10-1 to TRBJ2-5, with unresolved D. Germline values: CDR1 WNHNN, CDR2 SYGVQD (reference sequence). V shed 0 bases and J shed 2 bases, with 7 bases lying between them. CDR3 length: 14 residues.

The chain uses TRBV5-4 and TRBJ1-1; TRBD1 might be the D (6 bases). Germline V CDR1 and CDR2: SGHNT, YYREEE (reference sequence). The ends were cut back, 4 bases at V and 0 bases at J, with 16 bases in the middle. This CDR3 region has 16 residues. The CDR3 nucleotides read TGTGCCAGCAGCCCCGGTTTGACAGGAGTGAACACTGAAGCTTTCTTT. Its protein is CASSPGLTGVNTEAFF. The whole variable domain, filled in from reference TRBV5-4 and TRBJ1-1, reads ETGVTQSPTHLIKTRGQQVTLRCSSQSGHNTVSWYQQALGQGPQFIFQYYREEENGRGNFPPRFSGLQFPNYSSELNVNALELDDSALYLCASSPGLTGVNTEAFFGQGTRLTVV.

The gene calls are TRBV6-1 and TRBJ2-3; D might be TRBD2 (6 bases). This CDR3 has 14 residues. V was clipped by 4 bases and J by 2 bases, with 10 bases between them. Per the germline V gene, CDR1 is MNHNS and CDR2 is SASEGT. CDR3 in DNA: TGTGCCAGCAGTGTAGGGACTTACACAGATACGCAGTATTTT. Its translation: CASSVGTYTDTQYF.

The CDR3 sequence is CASSLDRGGTEAFF. In DNA, the CDR3 is TGTGCCAGCAGCCTTGACAGGGGAGGCACTGAAGCTTTCTTT. The V and J genes are TRBV9 and TRBJ1-1; TRBD1 aligns across 8 bases. The germline CDR1 and CDR2 sequences are SGDLS and YYNGEE. V lost 4 bases to trimming and J lost 4 bases; unmatched junction nucleotides: 6. The CDR3 loop spans 14 amino acids.

The V call is TRBV7-8, the J call TRBJ2-6; 8 nucleotides line up with TRBD2. The ends lost 7 bases at V and 4 bases at J; junction bases unmatched: 9. The CDR3 runs 16 residues. Germline CDR1 and CDR2: SGHVS and FQNEAQ. The CDR3 coding sequence is TGTGCCAGCAAGCAGCGGGAGTTCGCGGGGGCCAACGTCCTGACTTTC. Its protein is CASKQREFAGANVLTF.

The chain recombines TRBV30 with TRBJ2-2, with 9 bases identical to TRBD1. This CDR3 spans 17 amino acids. Germline V gene sequence: CDR1 GTSNPN, CDR2 SVGIG (reference sequence). V shed 8 bases, J shed 1 base, and the junction held 14 bases outside the gene matches. CDR3 nucleotides: TGTGCCCTGGTAGGGACAGGGCACCTCCTGAACACCGGGGAGCTGTTTTTT. It translates to CALVGTGHLLNTGELFF.

V and J are TRBV14 and TRBJ2-6, with 11 positions matching TRBD1. Germline-derived CDR1 and CDR2 are SGHDN and FVKESK. Unmatched junction bases numbered 9, after V lost 1 base and J lost 4 bases. CDR3 size: 19 residues. The CDR3 nucleotides read TGTGCCAGCAGCCAAGTCTATGGACAGGGGGCGCTCGGGGCCAACGTCCTGACTTTC. Translated, it gives CASSQVYGQGALGANVLTF.

The chain employs TRBV5-4 and TRBJ2-1; 10 bases line up with TRBD2. Germline lookup yields CDR1 SGHNT and CDR2 YYREEE (reference sequence). The trim removed 1 base at V and 6 bases at J, leaving 7 bases unmatched. The CDR3 has 16 residues. CDR3 nucleotides: TGTGCCAGCAGCTTGCCTAGCGGGAGACCCTCCAATGAGCAGTTCTTC. Translated: CASSLPSGRPSNEQFF.

This chain joins TRBV7-2 and TRBJ2-7, with a tentative D call TRBD2 (6 bases). Germline values: CDR1 SGHTA, CDR2 FQGNSA. The CDR3 contains 15 residues. Trimming removed 5 bases from V and 4 bases from J, with 18 bases in between. The CDR3 region is CASSQRRGNQYEQYF. The CDR3 DNA reads as TGTGCCAGCAGCCAAAGACGGGGGAATCAGTACGAGCAGTACTTC.

The chain employs TRBV19 and TRBJ2-1; 11 nucleotides agree with TRBD2. Germline CDR1 reads LNHDA; CDR2 reads SQIVND (reference sequence). The CDR3 extends over 15 amino acids. J was trimmed by 6 bases and V by 3 bases; bases with no gene match: 4. DNA of the CDR3: TGTGCCAGTAGTATGTATAGCGGGAGGGCCAATGAGCAGTTCTTC. It encodes CASSMYSGRANEQFF.

The V gene is TRBV5-1, the J gene TRBJ1-1; unclear D gene. The germline gives CDR1 SGHRS, CDR2 YFSETQ. V was pared by 6 bases and J by 7 bases, with 19 bases between. The CDR3 runs to 14 residues. The CDR3 spells CASTGWTSRGEAFF. The DNA of the CDR3 is TGCGCCAGCACGGGTTGGACCAGTCGGGGTGAAGCTTTCTTT.

The CDR3: CASRQGLAGEVDEQYF. The CDR3 nucleotides read TGTGCCAGCAGGCAGGGACTAGCGGGAGAGGTAGACGAGCAGTACTTC. This sequence joins TRBV6-8 and TRBJ2-7; 14 bases match TRBD2. CDR3 length equals 16 residues. CDR1 is MNHGY, CDR2 SAAAGT, per germline. Trimming cost V 6 bases and J 5 bases; bases outside gene matches: 9.

This chain joins TRBV30 and TRBJ2-7; TRBD1 is a possible D gene (5 bases). The ends were cut back, 4 bases at V and 1 base at J, with 11 bases in the middle. Germline V gene lookup returns CDR1 GTSNPN and CDR2 SVGIG (reference sequence). The length of the CDR3 is 13 residues. CDR3 in amino acids: CAWTPRTSYEQYF. CDR3 bases: TGTGCCTGGACTCCACGGACATCCTACGAGCAGTACTTC.

This chain joins TRBV13 and TRBJ1-5; D uncertain. The CDR3 contains 16 residues. Germline CDR1 reads PRHDT; CDR2 reads FYEKMQ (reference sequence). Trimming cost V 0 bases and J 2 bases, with 11 bases left between them. The CDR3: CASSLGRSSGNQPQHF. The CDR3 DNA sequence: TGTGCCAGCAGCTTAGGCAGATCAAGTGGCAATCAGCCCCAGCATTTT.

The V and J genes are TRBV6-7 and TRBJ1-1; tentatively, D is TRBD1 (6 bases). TRBV6-7 is an open reading frame whose function is uncertain. The CDR3 is 14 residues long. V gave up 6 bases and J gave up 5 bases, with 16 bases separating them. CDR3 coding DNA: TGTGCCAGCAGCCCTTCGATAGGGGGAACTGAAGCTTTCTTT. Encoded protein: CASSPSIGGTEAFF.

This clone was seen a handful of times. V usage is TRBV7-8 and J usage is TRBJ2-7, with 7 bases that match TRBD1. From germline, CDR1 is SGHVS and CDR2 FQNEAQ. The CDR3 runs 14 residues. The ends lost 5 bases at V and 2 bases at J; junction bases unmatched: 6. This CDR3 is CASSPKGQAYEQYF. The CDR3 nucleotides are TGTGCCAGCAGCCCTAAAGGACAGGCCTACGAGCAGTACTTC.